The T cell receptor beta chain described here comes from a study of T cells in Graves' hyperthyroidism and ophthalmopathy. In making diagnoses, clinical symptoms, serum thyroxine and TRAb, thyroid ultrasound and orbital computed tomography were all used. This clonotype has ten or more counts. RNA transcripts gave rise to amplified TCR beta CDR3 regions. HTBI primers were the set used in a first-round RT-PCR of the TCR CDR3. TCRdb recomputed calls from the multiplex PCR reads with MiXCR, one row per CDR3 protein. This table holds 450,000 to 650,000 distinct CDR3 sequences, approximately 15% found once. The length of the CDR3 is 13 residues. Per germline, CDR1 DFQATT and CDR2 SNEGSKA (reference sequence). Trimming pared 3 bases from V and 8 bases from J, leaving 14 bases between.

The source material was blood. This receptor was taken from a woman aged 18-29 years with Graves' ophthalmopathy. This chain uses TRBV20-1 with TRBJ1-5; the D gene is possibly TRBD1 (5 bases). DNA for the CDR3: TGCAGTGCTAGTTTTCAGGGTACTGAGCCCCAGCATTTT. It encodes CSASFQGTEPQHF.